This TCR beta chain was retrieved from a study of CD8 T cells in ankylosing spondylitis. Germline values: CDR1 MGHDK, CDR2 SYGVNS. V lost 6 bases and J lost 7, with 16 bases in between. This CDR3 is built from 14 residues. As the method for making TCR beta libraries, quantitative 5'-RACE with molecular barcodes was used. Each CDR3 protein gets one entry after TCRdb re-called the 5' RACE reads with MiXCR. The table lists 670,000 or so distinct CDR3 sequences, around 20% of them singletons. Whole-study findings and limits: Seemingly characteristic of ankylosing spondylitis blood was a TCR beta motif consisting of 7 or 8 highly homologous variants. Relatively rare in peripheral blood, disease-linked clones were also CD8+. In the blood and synovial fluid of reactive arthritis, some motif variants had been previously reported.

This clonotype showed up just a few times. Its antigen is currently unknown. The V gene is TRBV25-1, the J gene TRBJ2-4, with D possibly matching TRBD1 (6 bases). The TCR originated in a male donor with ankylosing spondylitis. Sequenced material: blood, either unsorted or a sorted T cell fraction (not recorded which). The CDR3 reads CASRDNRAGNIQYF. CDR3 DNA: TGTGCCAGCAGGGACAACAGGGCTGGGAACATTCAGTACTTC.